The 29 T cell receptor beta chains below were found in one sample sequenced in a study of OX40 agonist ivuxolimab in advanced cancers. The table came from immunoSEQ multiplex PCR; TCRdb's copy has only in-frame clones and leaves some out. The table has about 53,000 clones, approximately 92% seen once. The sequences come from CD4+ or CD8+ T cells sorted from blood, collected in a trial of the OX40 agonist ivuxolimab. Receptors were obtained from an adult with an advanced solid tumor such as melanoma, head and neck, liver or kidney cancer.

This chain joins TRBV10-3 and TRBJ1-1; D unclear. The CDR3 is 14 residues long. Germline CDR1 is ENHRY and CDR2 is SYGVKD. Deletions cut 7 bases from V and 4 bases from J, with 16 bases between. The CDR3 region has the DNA TGTGCCATCAAGCAAATCCTCGACGGCACTGAAGCTTTCTTT. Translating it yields CAIKQILDGTEAFF.

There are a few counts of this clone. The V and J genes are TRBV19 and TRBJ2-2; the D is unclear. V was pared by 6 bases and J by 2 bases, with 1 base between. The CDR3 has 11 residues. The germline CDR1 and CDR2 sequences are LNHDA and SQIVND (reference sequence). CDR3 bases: TGTGCCAGTAGAAACACCGGGGAGCTGTTTTTT. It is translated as CASRNTGELFF.

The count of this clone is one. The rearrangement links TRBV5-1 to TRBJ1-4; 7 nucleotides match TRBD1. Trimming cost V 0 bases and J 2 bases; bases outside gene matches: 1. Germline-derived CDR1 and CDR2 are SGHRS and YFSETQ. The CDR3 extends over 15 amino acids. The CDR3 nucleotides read TGCGCCAGCAGCTTGGGGGGACAGACTAATGAAAAACTGTTTTTT. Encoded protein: CASSLGGQTNEKLFF.

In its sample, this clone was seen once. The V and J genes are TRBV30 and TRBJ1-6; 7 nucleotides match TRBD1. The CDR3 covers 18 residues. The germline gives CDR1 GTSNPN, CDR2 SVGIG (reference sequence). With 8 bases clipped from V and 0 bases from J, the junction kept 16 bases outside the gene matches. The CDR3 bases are TGTGCCCTGGCAGGGGGGACCGGGGCCAGCTCCTATAATTCACCCCTCCACTTT. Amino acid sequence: CALAGGTGASSYNSPLHF.

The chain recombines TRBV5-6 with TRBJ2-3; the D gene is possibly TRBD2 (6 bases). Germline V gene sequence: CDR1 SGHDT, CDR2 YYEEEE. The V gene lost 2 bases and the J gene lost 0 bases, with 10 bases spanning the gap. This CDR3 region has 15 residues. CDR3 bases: TGTGCCAGCAGCTTAGGGCTAGCGAGCACAGATACGCAGTATTTT. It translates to CASSLGLASTDTQYF. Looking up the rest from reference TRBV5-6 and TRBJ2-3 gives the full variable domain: DAGVTQSPTHLIKTRGQQVTLRCSPKSGHDTVSWYQQALGQGPQFIFQYYEEEERQRGNFPDRFSGHQFPNYSSELNVNALLLGDSALYLCASSLGLASTDTQYFGPGTRLTVL.

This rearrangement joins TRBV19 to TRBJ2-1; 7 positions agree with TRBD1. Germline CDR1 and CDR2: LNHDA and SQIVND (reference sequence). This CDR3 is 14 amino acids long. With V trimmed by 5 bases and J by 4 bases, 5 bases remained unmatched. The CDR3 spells CASSDRDRYNEQFF. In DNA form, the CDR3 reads TGTGCCAGTAGTGACCGGGACAGATACAATGAGCAGTTCTTC.

CDR3 in amino acids: CASGTSGTVGAYEQYF. CDR3 DNA: TGTGCCAGCGGGACTAGCGGGACCGTAGGGGCCTACGAGCAGTACTTC. The chain employs TRBV27 and TRBJ2-7; TRBD2 aligns across 13 bases. J lost 2 bases, V lost 8 bases, and 9 bases had no gene match. This CDR3 is 16 amino acids long. Germline CDR1 MNHEY, CDR2 SMNVEV (reference sequence).

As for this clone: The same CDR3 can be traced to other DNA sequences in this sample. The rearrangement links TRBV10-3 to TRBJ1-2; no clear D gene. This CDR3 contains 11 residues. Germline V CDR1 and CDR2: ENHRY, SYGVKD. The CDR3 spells CRPPELLGYTF. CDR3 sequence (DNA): TGTCGACCGCCGGAGTTGTTGGGCTACACCTTC.

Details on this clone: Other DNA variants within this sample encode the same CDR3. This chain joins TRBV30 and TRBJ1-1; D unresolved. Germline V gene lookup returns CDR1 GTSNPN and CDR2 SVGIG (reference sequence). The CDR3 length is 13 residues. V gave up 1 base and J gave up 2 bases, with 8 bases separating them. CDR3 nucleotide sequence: TGTGCCTGGAGTGGGCAGCTCAACACTGAAGCTTTCTTT. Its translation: CAWSGQLNTEAFF.

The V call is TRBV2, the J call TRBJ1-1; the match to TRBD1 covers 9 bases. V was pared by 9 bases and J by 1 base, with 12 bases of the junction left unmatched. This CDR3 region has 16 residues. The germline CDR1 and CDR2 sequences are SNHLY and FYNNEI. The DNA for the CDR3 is TGTGCCAGTTCCCGGGACAGGGTTTTTACGAACACTGAAGCTTTCTTT. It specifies CASSRDRVFTNTEAFF.

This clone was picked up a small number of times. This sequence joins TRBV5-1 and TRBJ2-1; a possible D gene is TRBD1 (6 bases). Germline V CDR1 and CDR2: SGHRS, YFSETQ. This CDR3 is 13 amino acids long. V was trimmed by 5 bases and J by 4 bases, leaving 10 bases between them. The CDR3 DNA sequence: TGCGCCAGCAGTATAGACAGGTACAATGAGCAGTTCTTC. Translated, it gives CASSIDRYNEQFF.

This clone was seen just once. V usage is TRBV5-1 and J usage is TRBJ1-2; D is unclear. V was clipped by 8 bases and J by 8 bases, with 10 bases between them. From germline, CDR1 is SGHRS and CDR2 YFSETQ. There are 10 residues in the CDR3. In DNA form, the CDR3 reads TGCGCCAGTCCAAGGGAGGGCTACACCTTC. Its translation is CASPREGYTF.

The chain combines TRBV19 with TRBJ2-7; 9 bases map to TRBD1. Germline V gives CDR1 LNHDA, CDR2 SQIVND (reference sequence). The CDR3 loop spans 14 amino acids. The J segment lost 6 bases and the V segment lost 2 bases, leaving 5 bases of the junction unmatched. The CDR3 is CASSIRDREGEQYF. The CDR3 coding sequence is TGTGCCAGTAGTATACGGGACAGGGAGGGCGAGCAGTACTTC. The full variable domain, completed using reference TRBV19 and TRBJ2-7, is DGGITQSPKYLFRKEGQNVTLSCEQNLNHDAMYWYRQDPGQGLRLIYYSQIVNDFQKGDIAEGYSVSREKKESFPLTVTSAQKNPTAFYLCASSIRDREGEQYFGPGTRLTVT.

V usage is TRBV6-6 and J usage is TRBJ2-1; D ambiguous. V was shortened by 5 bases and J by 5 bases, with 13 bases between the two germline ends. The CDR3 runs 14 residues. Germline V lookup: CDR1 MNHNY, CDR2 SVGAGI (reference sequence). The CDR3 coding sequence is TGTGCCAGCAGTGCACGGCCGAGCGACAATGAGCAGTTCTTC. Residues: CASSARPSDNEQFF.

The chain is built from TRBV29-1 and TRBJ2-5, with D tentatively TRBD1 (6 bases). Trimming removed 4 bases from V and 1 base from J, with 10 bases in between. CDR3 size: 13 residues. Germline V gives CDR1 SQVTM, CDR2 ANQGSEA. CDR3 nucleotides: TGCAGCGTTGCAACAGGGACCCAAGAGACCCAGTACTTC. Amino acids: CSVATGTQETQYF.

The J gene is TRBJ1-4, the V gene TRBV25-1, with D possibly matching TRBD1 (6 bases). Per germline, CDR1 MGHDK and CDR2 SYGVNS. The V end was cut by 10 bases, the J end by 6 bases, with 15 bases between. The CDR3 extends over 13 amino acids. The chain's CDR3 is CATKQGSDEKLFF. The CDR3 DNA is TGTGCCACCAAACAGGGTTCGGATGAAAAACTGTTTTTT.

The CDR3 region has the DNA TGTGCCAGCAGCTTAAACAGGGGATCGGGCGGGGAGCTGTTTTTT. Encoded protein: CASSLNRGSGGELFF. This chain joins TRBV7-2 and TRBJ2-2; TRBD1 aligns across 7 bases. Germline V CDR1 and CDR2: SGHTA, FQGNSA. CDR3 length: 15 residues. The ends lost 2 bases at V and 7 bases at J; junction bases unmatched: 7.

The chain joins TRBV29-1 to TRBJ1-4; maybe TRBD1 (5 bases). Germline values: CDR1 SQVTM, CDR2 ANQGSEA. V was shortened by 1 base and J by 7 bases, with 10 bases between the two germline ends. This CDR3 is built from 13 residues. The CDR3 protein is CSVEVQDGEKLFF. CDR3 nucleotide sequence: TGCAGCGTTGAAGTACAGGACGGTGAAAAACTGTTTTTT. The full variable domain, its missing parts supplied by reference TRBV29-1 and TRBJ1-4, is SAVISQKPSRDICQRGTSLTIQCQVDSQVTMMFWYRQQPGQSLTLIATANQGSEATYESGFVIDKFPISRPNLTFSTLTVSNMSPEDSSIYLCSVEVQDGEKLFFGSGTQLSVL.

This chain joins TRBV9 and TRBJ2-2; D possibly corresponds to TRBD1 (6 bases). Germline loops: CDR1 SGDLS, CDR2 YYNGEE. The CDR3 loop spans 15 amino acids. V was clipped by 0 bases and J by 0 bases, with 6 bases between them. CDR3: CASSVGTANTGELFF. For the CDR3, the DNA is TGTGCCAGCAGCGTAGGGACAGCGAACACCGGGGAGCTGTTTTTT.

CDR3: CASRGLATDTQYF. CDR3 DNA: TGTGCCAGCAGAGGACTAGCGACAGATACGCAGTATTTT. The rearrangement uses TRBV7-6 and TRBJ2-3, with 9 bases matching TRBD2. Germline CDR1 reads SGHVS; CDR2 reads FNYEAQ. V dropped 6 bases and J dropped 3; count of bases not matched to a gene: 1. This CDR3 is 13 amino acids long.

Here the CDR3 reads CASSGSTWPFSGNTIYF. In nucleotides, the CDR3 is TGTGCCAGCAGTGGAAGTACGTGGCCTTTCTCTGGAAACACCATATATTTT. The chain carries TRBV28 and TRBJ1-3; D uncertain. The CDR3 runs to 17 residues. Germline assignment: CDR1 MDHEN and CDR2 SYDVKM. Trimming removed 5 bases at V and 0 bases at J, with 17 bases between.

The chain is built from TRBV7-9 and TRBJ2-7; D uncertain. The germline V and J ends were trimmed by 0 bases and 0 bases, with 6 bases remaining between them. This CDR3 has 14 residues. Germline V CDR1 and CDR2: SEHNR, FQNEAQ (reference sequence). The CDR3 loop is CASSLAGNSYEQYF. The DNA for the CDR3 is TGTGCCAGCAGCTTAGCTGGTAACTCCTACGAGCAGTACTTC.

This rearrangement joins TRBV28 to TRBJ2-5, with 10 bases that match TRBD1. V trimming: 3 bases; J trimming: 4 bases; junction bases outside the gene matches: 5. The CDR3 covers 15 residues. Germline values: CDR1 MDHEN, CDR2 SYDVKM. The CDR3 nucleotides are TGTGCCAGCAGTTTTCTGGGACAGGGGTTAGAGACCCAGTACTTC. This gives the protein CASSFLGQGLETQYF.

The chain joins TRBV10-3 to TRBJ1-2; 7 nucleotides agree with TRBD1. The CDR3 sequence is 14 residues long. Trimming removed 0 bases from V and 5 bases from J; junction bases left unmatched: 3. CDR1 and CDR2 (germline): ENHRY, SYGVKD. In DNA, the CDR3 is TGTGCCATCAGTGAGTCGAGGGGGCCATATGGCTACACCTTC. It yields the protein CAISESRGPYGYTF.

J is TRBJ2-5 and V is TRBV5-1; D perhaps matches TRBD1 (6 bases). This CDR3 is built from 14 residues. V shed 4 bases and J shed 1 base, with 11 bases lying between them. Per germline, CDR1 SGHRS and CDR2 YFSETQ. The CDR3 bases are TGCGCCAGCAGCGCGGTACAGGGCCAAGAGACCCAGTACTTC. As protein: CASSAVQGQETQYF.

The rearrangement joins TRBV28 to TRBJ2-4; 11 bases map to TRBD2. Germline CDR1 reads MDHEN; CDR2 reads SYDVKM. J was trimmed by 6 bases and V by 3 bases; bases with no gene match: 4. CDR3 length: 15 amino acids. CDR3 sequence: CASSFSTSGANIQYF. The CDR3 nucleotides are TGTGCCAGCAGTTTCTCGACTAGCGGGGCAAACATTCAGTACTTC. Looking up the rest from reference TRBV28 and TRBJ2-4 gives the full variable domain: DVKVTQSSRYLVKRTGEKVFLECVQDMDHENMFWYRQDPGLGLRLIYFSYDVKMKEKGDIPEGYSVSREKKERFSLILESASTNQTSMYLCASSFSTSGANIQYFGAGTRLSVL.

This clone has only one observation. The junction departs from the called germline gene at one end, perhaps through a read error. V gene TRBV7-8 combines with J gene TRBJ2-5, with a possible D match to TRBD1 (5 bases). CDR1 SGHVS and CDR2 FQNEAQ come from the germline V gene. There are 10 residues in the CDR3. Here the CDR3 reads CASSGGQLNF. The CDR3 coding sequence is TGTGCCAGCAGCGGTGGACAACTCAACTTC.

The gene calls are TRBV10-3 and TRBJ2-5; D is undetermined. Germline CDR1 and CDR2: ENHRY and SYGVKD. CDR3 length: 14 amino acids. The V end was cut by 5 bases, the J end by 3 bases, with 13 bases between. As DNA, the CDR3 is TGTGCCATCAGTCCGGGCCCGACTGAAGAGACCCAGTACTTC. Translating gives CAISPGPTEETQYF.

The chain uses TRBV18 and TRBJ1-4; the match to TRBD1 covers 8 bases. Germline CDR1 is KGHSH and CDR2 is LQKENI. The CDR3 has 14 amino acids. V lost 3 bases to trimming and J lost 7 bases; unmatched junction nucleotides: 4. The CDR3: CASSPDRDGEKLFF. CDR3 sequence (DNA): TGTGCCAGCTCACCGGACAGGGATGGTGAAAAACTGTTTTTT.